This T cell receptor (beta chain) emerged from a study of control samples from healthy donors and cancer patients. TCRdb keeps only in-frame clones here, not all; method: immunoSEQ multiplex PCR. The table shows about 120,000 clones, with roughly 88% occurring only once. Germline loops: CDR1 MNHEY, CDR2 SVGEGT. V lost 6 bases to trimming and J lost 4 bases; unmatched junction nucleotides: 7. This CDR3 is built from 14 residues. This receptor was obtained from a man aged 35-49 years in good health. Sequencing input: blood. The gene calls are TRBV6-2 or TRBV6-3 and TRBJ1-2; TRBD1 matches at 8 bases. The CDR3 spells CASSRGQGVYGYTF. CDR3 nucleotides: TGTGCCAGCAGCCGAGGACAGGGAGTCTATGGCTACACCTTC.